Only a few counts were recorded for the clone carrying this T cell receptor (beta chain). Its target is not known. CDR1 is SNHLY and CDR2 is FYNNEI in the germline V gene. Deletions cut 4 bases from V and 7 bases from J, with 8 bases between. This CDR3 has 13 residues. This record belongs to a study of beta chain features in type 1 diabetes. Study outcomes and limitations: Whether HLA type affects TCRB rearrangement stayed undetermined in the present work. Sequencing of cDNA might inflate the share of cells that strongly express TCR. Fewer junction insertions and more nucleotide deletions appeared in type 1 diabetes patients.

Every bit of the isolated RNA underwent reverse transcription, so sequencing read expressed TCRB transcripts. Generated by immunoSEQ multiplex PCR, the TCRdb table keeps only in-frame clones and is missing some. Among about 290,000 clones listed, around 7.3% were seen once. The chain joins TRBV2 to TRBJ1-6; D call uncertain. The sample consisted of central memory CD4+ T cells from blood. The receptor was isolated from a woman between 18 and 30 years old in good health. The CDR3 DNA is TGTGCCAGCAGTGCACCCCTGAATTCACCCCTCCACTTT. It encodes CASSAPLNSPLHF.